The T cell receptor beta chain described here comes from a study of Ad26.COV2.S vaccination and SARS-CoV-2 variants. Across the study: Intramuscular Ad26.COV2.S doses were given once or twice, 56 days apart. Study-wide points: An underestimation of total T cell responses may have resulted from the TCR breadth and depth analyses. Spike-specific TCR breadth was greater after Ad26.COV2.S than placebo.

This clone has a single count. Antigen unknown. Some clones are missing from TCRdb's copy, which holds only in-frame ones; the method was immunoSEQ multiplex PCR. The sample lists roughly 300,000 clones; around 88% were seen once. Treatment here: around 19 received Ad26.COV2.S at low or high dose, single or two shots; several received placebo; per-sample allocation not given. Sampling was done on day 63 after the first vaccine or placebo injection. The receptor was isolated from a person aged 18-60 years who received the Ad26.COV2.S COVID-19 vaccine or a placebo. Sequencing used peripheral blood, obtained in a trial of Ad26.COV2.S vaccine versus placebo.

Written as DNA, the CDR3 is TGTGCCAGCAGCTTACTCCAGGGGAACTACGAGCAGTACTTC. It specifies CASSLLQGNYEQYF. V is TRBV2 and J is TRBJ2-7; tentatively, D is TRBD1 (6 bases). Germline values: CDR1 SNHLY, CDR2 FYNNEI. Trimming shortened V by 6 bases and J by 3 bases, and 15 bases separated the two germline ends. The CDR3 is made up of 14 amino acids. Looking up the rest from reference TRBV2 and TRBJ2-7 gives the full variable domain: EPEVTQTPSHQVTQMGQEVILRCVPISNHLYFYWYRQILGQKVEFLVSFYNNEISEKSEIFDDQFSVERPDGSNFTLKIRSTKLEDSAMYFCASSLLQGNYEQYFGPGTRLTVT.